This T cell receptor (gamma chain) was documented in a study of Vδ1+ human thymocytes. Points from the study as a whole: Unlike peripheral blood Vdelta1+ controls, thymic delta-chain sequences included approximately 21% Vdelta2 and few Vdelta3. Highly polyclonal TRG and TRD repertoires with Gaussian CDR3 length distributions appeared in thymus.

A few counts support this clone. As yet, its antigen is unknown. This sample includes further DNA sequences coding for the same CDR3. With V trimmed by 0 bases and J by 5 bases, 7 bases remained unmatched. This CDR3 region has 14 residues. Germline lookup yields CDR1 VTNTFY and CDR2 YDVSTARD (reference sequence). RNA was extracted from the cells and then reverse transcribed. Pooled V-gene forward primers with one constant-region reverse primer generated the CDR3 amplicons by multiplex PCR. TCRdb made new clone calls on the multiplex PCR reads using CATT. The table records about 36,000 gamma-chain clones, 20% of them present only once. After alphabeta T cell depletion, CD3+ Vdelta1+ Vdelta2- thymocytes were sorted.

Material: Vdelta1+ gamma-delta thymocytes from the thymus. The subset is: FACS-sorted CD3+ TCRalphabeta- TCRVdelta1+ TCRVdelta2- thymocytes. The rearrangement uses TRGV3 and TRGJ1 or TRGJ2. This clonotype was sampled from a girl under three years old who had congenital heart surgery. CDR3 amino acids: CATWDRPRDYKKLF. CDR3 nucleotide sequence: TGTGCCACCTGGGACAGGCCTAGAGATTATAAGAAACTCTTT.